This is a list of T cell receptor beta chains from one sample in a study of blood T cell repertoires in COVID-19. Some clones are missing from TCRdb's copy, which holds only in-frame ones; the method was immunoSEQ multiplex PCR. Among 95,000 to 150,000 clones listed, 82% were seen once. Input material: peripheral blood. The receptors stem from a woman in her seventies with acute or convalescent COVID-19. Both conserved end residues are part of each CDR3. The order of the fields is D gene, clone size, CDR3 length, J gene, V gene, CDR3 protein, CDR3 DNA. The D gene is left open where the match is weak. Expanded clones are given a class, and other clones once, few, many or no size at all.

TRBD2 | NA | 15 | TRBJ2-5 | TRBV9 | CASSVGSGEEETQYF | TGTGCCAGCAGCGTGGGTAGCGGGGAGGAAGAGACCCAGTACTTC
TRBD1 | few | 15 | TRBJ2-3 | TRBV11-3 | CASSLGGTGTDTQYF | TGTGCCAGCAGCTTAGGCGGGACAGGGACAGATACGCAGTATTTT
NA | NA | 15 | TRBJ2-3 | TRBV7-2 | CASSPGGPSTDTQYF | TGTGCCAGCAGTCCCGGGGGGCCCAGCACAGATACGCAGTATTTT
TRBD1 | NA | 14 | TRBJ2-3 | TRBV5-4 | CASSLGTGKDTQYF | TGTGCCAGCAGCTTGGGGACAGGGAAAGATACGCAGTATTTT
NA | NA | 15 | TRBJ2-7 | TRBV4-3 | CASSQDWDTTYEQYF | TGCGCCAGCAGCCAAGATTGGGACACAACCTACGAGCAGTACTTC
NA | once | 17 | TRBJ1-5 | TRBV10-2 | CASRDDSPILSNQPQHF | TGCGCCAGCAGGGATGACAGCCCTATCCTTAGCAATCAGCCCCAGCATTTT
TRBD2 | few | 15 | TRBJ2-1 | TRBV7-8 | CASSTSGGLYNEQFF | TGTGCCAGCAGCACTAGCGGGGGGCTATACAATGAGCAGTTCTTC
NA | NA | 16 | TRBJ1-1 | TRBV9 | CASSVGGGVLGTEAFF | TGTGCCAGCAGCGTGGGGGGTGGGGTTTTGGGCACTGAAGCTTTCTTT
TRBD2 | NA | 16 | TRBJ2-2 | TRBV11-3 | CASSRTSGVRTGELFF | TGTGCCAGCTCCAGGACTAGCGGGGTTCGCACCGGGGAGCTGTTTTTT
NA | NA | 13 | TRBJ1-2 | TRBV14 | CASSQTYYRGYTF | TGTGCCAGCAGCCAAACCTACTATCGGGGCTACACCTTC
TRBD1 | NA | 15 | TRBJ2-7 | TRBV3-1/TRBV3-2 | CASSPSDRVAYEQYF | TGTGCCAGCAGCCCCAGCGACAGGGTGGCCTACGAGCAGTACTTC
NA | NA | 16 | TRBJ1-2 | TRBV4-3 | CASSQDWGDSNYGYTF | TGCGCCAGCAGCCAAGATTGGGGAGACTCTAACTATGGCTACACCTTC
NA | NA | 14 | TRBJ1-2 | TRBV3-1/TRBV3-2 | CASSQDLTGLGYTF | TGTGCCAGCAGCCAAGACCTTACAGGGTTAGGCTACACCTTC
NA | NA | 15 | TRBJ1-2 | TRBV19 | CASSADILRGYGYTF | TGTGCCAGTAGTGCGGACATCCTCCGAGGCTATGGCTACACCTTC
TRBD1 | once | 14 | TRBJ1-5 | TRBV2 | CASRGTDNNQPQHF | TGTGCCAGCAGGGGGACAGACAACAATCAGCCCCAGCATTTT
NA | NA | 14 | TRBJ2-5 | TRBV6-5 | CASSYSGRQETQYF | TGTGCCAGCAGTTACTCCGGCAGGCAAGAGACCCAGTACTTC
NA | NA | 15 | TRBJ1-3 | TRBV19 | CASSIGRLSGNTIYF | TGTGCCAGTAGTATTGGGCGTCTCTCTGGAAACACCATATATTTT
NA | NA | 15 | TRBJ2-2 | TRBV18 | CASSPLSGNTGELFF | TGTGCCAGCTCACCACTTTCGGGGAACACCGGGGAGCTGTTTTTT
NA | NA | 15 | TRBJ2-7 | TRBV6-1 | CASSERTEVSYEQYF | TGTGCCAGCAGTGAGAGGACGGAGGTTTCCTACGAGCAGTACTTC
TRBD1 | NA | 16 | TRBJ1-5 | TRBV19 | CASRSSGQGNNQPQHF | TGTGCCAGTAGAAGCTCGGGACAGGGTAACAATCAGCCCCAGCATTTT
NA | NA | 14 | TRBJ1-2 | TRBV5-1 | CASSLSFANYGYTF | TGCGCCAGCAGCTTGAGCTTTGCTAACTATGGCTACACCTTC